This TCR beta chain derives from a study of T cells in tuberculosis. Germline V gives CDR1 MDHEN, CDR2 SYDVKM. Trimming took 7 bases from V and 5 from J; bases not matched to a gene: 8. The CDR3 length is 13 residues. TCRdb's table, derived via immunoSEQ multiplex PCR, lists solely in-frame clones and lacks some. Of fewer than 35,000 clones listed, more than 75% are singletons. Time point given: new active TB diagnosis, blood taken before or within 7 days of starting treatment. The specimen comprised PBMCs, sampled at tuberculosis diagnosis. This sequence joins TRBV28 and TRBJ2-7; TRBD2 agrees at 7 bases. The TCR was taken from an adult with tuberculosis. As DNA, the CDR3 is TGTGCCAGCACCTCCGGGACTAAGGACGAGCAGTACTTC. Translated, it gives CASTSGTKDEQYF.